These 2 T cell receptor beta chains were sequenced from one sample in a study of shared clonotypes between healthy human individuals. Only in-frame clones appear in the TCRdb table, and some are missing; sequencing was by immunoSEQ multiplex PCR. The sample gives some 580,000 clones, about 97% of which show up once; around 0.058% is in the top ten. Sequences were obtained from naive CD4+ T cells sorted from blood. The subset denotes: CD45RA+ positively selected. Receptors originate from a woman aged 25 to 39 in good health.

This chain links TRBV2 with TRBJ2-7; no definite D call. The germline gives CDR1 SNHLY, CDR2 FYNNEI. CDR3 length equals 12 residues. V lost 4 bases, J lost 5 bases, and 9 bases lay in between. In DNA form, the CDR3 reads TGTGCCAGCAGTGCAATCGAGGACGAGCAGTACTTC. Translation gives CASSAIEDEQYF. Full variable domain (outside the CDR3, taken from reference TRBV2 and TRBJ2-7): EPEVTQTPSHQVTQMGQEVILRCVPISNHLYFYWYRQILGQKVEFLVSFYNNEISEKSEIFDDQFSVERPDGSNFTLKIRSTKLEDSAMYFCASSAIEDEQYFGPGTRLTVT.

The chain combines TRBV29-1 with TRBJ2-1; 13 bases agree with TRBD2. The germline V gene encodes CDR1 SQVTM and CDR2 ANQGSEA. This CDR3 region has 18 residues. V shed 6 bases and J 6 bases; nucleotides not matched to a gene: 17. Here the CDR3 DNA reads TGCAGCGTCGCTACCGACCGGAAGACTAGCGGGAGGCCCAATGAGCAGTTCTTC. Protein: CSVATDRKTSGRPNEQFF.